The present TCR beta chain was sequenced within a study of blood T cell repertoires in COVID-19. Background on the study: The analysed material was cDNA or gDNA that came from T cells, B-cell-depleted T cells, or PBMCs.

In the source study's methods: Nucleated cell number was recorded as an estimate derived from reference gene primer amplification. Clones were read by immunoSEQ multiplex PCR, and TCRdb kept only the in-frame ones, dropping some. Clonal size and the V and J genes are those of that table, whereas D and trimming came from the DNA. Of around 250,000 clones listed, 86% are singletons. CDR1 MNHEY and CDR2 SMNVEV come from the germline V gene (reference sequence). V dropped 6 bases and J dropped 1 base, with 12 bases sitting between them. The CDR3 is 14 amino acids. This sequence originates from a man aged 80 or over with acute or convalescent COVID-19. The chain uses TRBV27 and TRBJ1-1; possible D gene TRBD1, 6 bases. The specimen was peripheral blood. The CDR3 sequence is CASSSGHRNTEAFF. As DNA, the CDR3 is TGTGCCAGCAGCTCGGGACATCGGAACACTGAAGCTTTCTTT.